The next 23 T cell receptor beta chains were all read from a single sample in a study of identical twins (dated by TCRdb to about 2016). The library was made by 5' RACE. For sequencing, an Illumina HiSeq 2000 was employed. TCRdb reran the public reads through fastp at Q25 and MiXCR, keeping productive beta chains. Each CDR3 protein gets just one entry, which takes the most common genes and DNA from the rows behind it. The sample table records about 530,000 distinct CDR3 sequences; nearly 15% of these occur just once. The ten biggest clones cover roughly 0.42% of the sample. The same data also went into a second study, on yellow fever vaccine responses in identical twins.

The sample comprised CD4+ T cells sorted from blood. These receptors all stem from a woman under 30 in good health.

This chain connects TRBV12-3 or TRBV12-4 to TRBJ2-1, with TRBD2 identical over 14 bases. The V and J ends lost 5 bases and 15 bases, in that order; junction bases with no gene match: 6. This CDR3 contains 13 residues. The CDR3 DNA sequence: TGTGCCAGCAGTCTAAGACTAGCGGGAGGGGGGTTCTTC. It encodes CASSLRLAGGGFF.

There are a few counts of this clonotype. The chain links TRBV28 to TRBJ1-1, with D unresolved. With 3 bases removed from V and 3 bases from J, the gap between germline ends came to 17 bases. The CDR3 length is 16 residues. CDR1 MDHEN and CDR2 SYDVKM come from the germline V gene. CDR3 sequence reads: CASSFGGVLVDTEAFF. The CDR3 coding sequence is TGTGCCAGCAGTTTTGGCGGAGTGCTGGTCGACACTGAAGCTTTCTTT.

V is TRBV18 and J is TRBJ2-1; D remains ambiguous. V shed 2 bases and J shed 7 bases, with 12 bases lying between them. Germline V gene lookup returns CDR1 KGHSH and CDR2 LQKENI. This CDR3 spans 14 amino acids. CDR3 nucleotides: TGTGCCAGCTCACCATCGGGCAGTACAAATGAGCAGTTCTTC. Its translation is CASSPSGSTNEQFF.

In its sample, this clonotype was seen many times. The chain combines TRBV12-3 or TRBV12-4 with TRBJ2-2; a possible D gene is TRBD1 (6 bases). The V end lost 6 bases, the J end lost 0 bases, and 8 bases lay between the germline ends. The CDR3 has 14 residues. The CDR3 DNA is TGTGCCAGCAGGGGGGCCGCGAACACCGGGGAGCTGTTTTTT. This encodes CASRGAANTGELFF.

This clonotype has more than one count but fewer than ten. The chain couples TRBV4-1 to TRBJ2-5; D possibly corresponds to TRBD1 (5 bases). The ends were cut back, 5 bases at V and 4 bases at J, with 17 bases in the middle. The CDR3 has 15 amino acids. Per germline, CDR1 MGHRA and CDR2 YSYEKL. CDR3 nucleotides: TGCGCCAGCAGCACCCGACAGCCCGCTACAGAGACCCAGTACTTC. It translates to CASSTRQPATETQYF.

The chain is built from TRBV20-1 and TRBJ2-3; 10 bases align to TRBD2. This CDR3 has 14 amino acids. Trimming took 6 bases from V and 2 from J; bases not matched to a gene: 5. In germline, CDR1 is DFQATT, CDR2 SNEGSKA (reference sequence). CDR3 protein: CSAPGTSDTDTQYF. CDR3 bases: TGCAGTGCCCCCGGGACTAGCGACACAGATACGCAGTATTTT.

This clonotype was picked up a small number of times. The V call is TRBV5-1, the J call TRBJ2-1; TRBD2 matches 15 bases. The junction had 5 bases not matched to a gene; V was cut back by 2 bases and J by 8 bases. The germline V gene has CDR1 SGHRS and CDR2 YFSETQ. CDR3 length: 16 amino acids. The CDR3 reads CASSFGGLAGGYEQFF. DNA for the CDR3: TGCGCCAGCAGCTTTGGGGGACTAGCGGGAGGCTATGAGCAGTTCTTC. The full variable domain, rest sourced from reference TRBV5-1 and TRBJ2-1, is KAGVTQTPRYLIKTRGQQVTLSCSPISGHRSVSWYQQTPGQGLQFLFEYFSETQRNKGNFPGRFSGRQFSNSRSEMNVSTLELGDSALYLCASSFGGLAGGYEQFFGPGTRLTVL.

This clonotype was detected a few times. The chain carries TRBV20-1 and TRBJ2-7; the match to TRBD2 covers 9 bases. The CDR3 length is 14 residues. Germline CDR1 is DFQATT and CDR2 is SNEGSKA (reference sequence). J gave up 3 bases and V 3 bases, and 6 bases lay outside the gene matches. The CDR3 DNA follows: TGCAGTGCTAGCTTAGCGGGGGATTTCTACGAGCAGTACTTC. Encoded protein: CSASLAGDFYEQYF.

This clonotype was detected ten times or more. V and J are TRBV6-5 and TRBJ2-1; 8 nucleotides line up with TRBD1. The trim removed 0 bases at V and 5 bases at J, leaving 3 bases unmatched. This CDR3 contains 15 residues. In germline, CDR1 is MNHEY, CDR2 SVGAGI. The CDR3 nucleotides read TGTGCCAGCAGTTACTCAGGACAGGGTAACAATGAGCAGTTCTTC. Translating gives CASSYSGQGNNEQFF.

The genes are TRBV4-1 and TRBJ2-1; 10 nucleotides line up with TRBD2. V was clipped by 5 bases and J by 9 bases; unmatched bases: 13. CDR3 size: 16 residues. From germline, CDR1 is MGHRA and CDR2 YSYEKL. The chain's CDR3 is CASSFEATSGLGEQFF. In DNA form, the CDR3 reads TGCGCCAGCAGCTTTGAGGCGACTAGCGGGCTTGGTGAGCAGTTCTTC.

The J gene is TRBJ2-3, the V gene TRBV7-2; D may be TRBD2 (5 bases). From germline, CDR1 is SGHTA and CDR2 FQGNSA. V lost 1 base and J lost 8, with 19 bases in between. There are 16 residues in the CDR3. The CDR3 loop is CASSLGMGGPGSTQYF. In DNA form, the CDR3 reads TGTGCCAGCAGCTTAGGTATGGGCGGGCCGGGATCTACGCAGTATTTT.

About this clonotype itself: The germline gene is not matched at one end of the junction; a read error may be the cause. This chain joins TRBV7-3 and TRBJ2-1, with a possible D match to TRBD2 (6 bases). The CDR3 sequence is 15 residues long. Germline assignment: CDR1 SGHTA and CDR2 FQGTGA. The CDR3 sequence: CASSLLATMYNERFF. The CDR3 bases are TGTGCCAGCAGCTTACTAGCGACGATGTACAATGAGCGGTTCTTC.

This rearrangement joins TRBV6-1 to TRBJ2-1, with TRBD2 as a possible D gene (7 bases). CDR3 length: 15 residues. V dropped 6 bases and J dropped 4 bases, with 16 bases sitting between them. Germline V lookup: CDR1 MNHNS, CDR2 SASEGT. The chain's CDR3 is CASRRGGGGYNEQFF. In DNA form, the CDR3 reads TGTGCCAGCAGAAGGGGGGGAGGGGGTTACAATGAGCAGTTCTTC.

J is TRBJ2-1 and V is TRBV20-1, with 8 bases that match TRBD2. Germline lookup yields CDR1 DFQATT and CDR2 SNEGSKA (reference sequence). This CDR3 contains 13 residues. After removal of 8 bases from V and 1 base from J, the junction contained 4 bases not matched to a gene. The CDR3 DNA reads TGCAGTCCCGGGGGGGGTTCCTACAATGAGCAGTTCTTC. Its protein is CSPGGGSYNEQFF.

This chain connects TRBV2 to TRBJ2-1; no reliable D call. The CDR3 consists of 15 residues. Trimming took off 4 bases at V and 9 bases at J, with 19 bases between the two ends. From germline, CDR1 is SNHLY and CDR2 FYNNEI. For the CDR3, the DNA is TGTGCCAGCAGTGGGGCCCGGGTGGTAGTCGGTGAGCAGTTCTTC. Protein sequence: CASSGARVVVGEQFF.

The rearrangement links TRBV7-2 to TRBJ2-1, with TRBD2 matching over 8 bases. Trimming at V came to 2 bases and at J to 8 bases, leaving 14 bases not matched to a gene. The CDR3 spans 17 residues. The germline V gene encodes CDR1 SGHTA and CDR2 FQGNSA. The DNA for the CDR3 is TGTGCCAGCAGCTTAAATATCTTTGCGGGAGGTTTCCATGAGCAGTTCTTC. Translation: CASSLNIFAGGFHEQFF.

In this sample, this clonotype turned up a few times. The chain links TRBV10-3 to TRBJ1-2, with D perhaps TRBD1 (5 bases). This CDR3 has 16 amino acids. Trimming pared 0 bases from V and 0 bases from J, leaving 11 bases between. Germline V lookup: CDR1 ENHRY, CDR2 SYGVKD. The CDR3 coding sequence is TGTGCCATCAGTGAGTCGGGCAGGGCCTCTAACTATGGCTACACCTTC. The encoded protein is CAISESGRASNYGYTF.

This clonotype showed up many times. The rearrangement uses TRBV27 and TRBJ2-7, with D possibly being TRBD2 (5 bases). The V gene lost 6 bases and the J gene lost 0 bases, with 15 bases spanning the gap. This CDR3 has 15 amino acids. Germline V gene data show CDR1 as MNHEY and CDR2 as SMNVEV (reference sequence). The DNA of the CDR3 is TGTGCCAGCAGCCGAGGGTTAAGGGTCTCCTACGAGCAGTACTTC. It translates to CASSRGLRVSYEQYF.

In its sample, this clonotype was seen many times. The gene calls are TRBV29-1 and TRBJ2-5; 8 positions match TRBD2. The CDR3 runs 17 residues. Trimming removed 6 bases from V and 0 bases from J; junction bases left unmatched: 15. Germline-derived CDR1 and CDR2 are SQVTM and ANQGSEA. CDR3 coding DNA: TGCAGCGTCGCTACCGGGAGGGCCTGGGGTAACCAAGAGACCCAGTACTTC. Its translation is CSVATGRAWGNQETQYF.

This clonotype was observed a few times. The rearrangement uses TRBV27 and TRBJ2-3; D is perhaps TRBD2 (6 bases). This CDR3 has 18 amino acids. V lost 0 bases to trimming and J lost 4 bases, with 20 bases between them. Germline lookup yields CDR1 MNHEY and CDR2 SMNVEV (reference sequence). The chain's CDR3 is CASSLSHLGGAVSDTQYF. The CDR3 DNA follows: TGTGCCAGCAGTTTATCCCACCTCGGAGGGGCCGTTTCAGATACGCAGTATTTT.

The gene calls are TRBV3-1 and TRBJ2-7; D tentatively reads TRBD1 or TRBD2 (5 bases each). V lost 3 bases, J lost 3 bases, and 15 bases lay in between. The CDR3 has 15 amino acids. Germline loops: CDR1 LGHDT, CDR2 YNNKEL (reference sequence). The CDR3 reads CASSHQTLGDYEQYF. The CDR3 DNA is TGTGCCAGCAGCCACCAGACCCTGGGGGACTACGAGCAGTACTTC.

The chain uses TRBV5-1 and TRBJ2-7; 9 bases are shared with TRBD1. Losses at the gene ends were 0 bases for V and 0 bases for J; bases not matched to a gene: 4. The CDR3 sequence is 16 residues long. Per germline, CDR1 SGHRS and CDR2 YFSETQ. CDR3 coding DNA: TGCGCCAGCAGCTTGGATGTGACAGGGGGCTCCTACGAGCAGTACTTC. This encodes CASSLDVTGGSYEQYF. Drawing the rest from reference TRBV5-1 and TRBJ2-7, the complete variable domain is KAGVTQTPRYLIKTRGQQVTLSCSPISGHRSVSWYQQTPGQGLQFLFEYFSETQRNKGNFPGRFSGRQFSNSRSEMNVSTLELGDSALYLCASSLDVTGGSYEQYFGPGTRLTVT.

This clonotype showed up many times. The chain joins TRBV6-5 to TRBJ2-3; TRBD2 matches at 8 bases. The CDR3 loop spans 15 amino acids. Germline values: CDR1 MNHEY, CDR2 SVGAGI. V lost 2 bases to trimming and J lost 6 bases; unmatched junction nucleotides: 7. CDR3: CASSYAGGPRDTQYF. CDR3 nucleotide sequence: TGTGCCAGCAGTTACGCGGGAGGTCCTCGGGATACGCAGTATTTT.